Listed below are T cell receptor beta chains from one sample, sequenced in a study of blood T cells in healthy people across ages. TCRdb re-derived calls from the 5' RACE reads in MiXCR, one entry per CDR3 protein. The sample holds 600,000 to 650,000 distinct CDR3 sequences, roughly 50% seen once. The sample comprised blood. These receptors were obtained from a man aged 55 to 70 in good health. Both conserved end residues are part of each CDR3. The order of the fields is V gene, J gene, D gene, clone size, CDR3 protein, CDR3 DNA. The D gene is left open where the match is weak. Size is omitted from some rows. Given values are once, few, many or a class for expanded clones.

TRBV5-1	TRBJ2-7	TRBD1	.	CASRAPGGSYEQYF	TGCGCCAGCAGAGCTCCAGGGGGCTCCTACGAGCAGTACTTC
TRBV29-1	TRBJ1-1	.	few	CSVEQGWEVTEAFF	TGCAGCGTGGAACAGGGCTGGGAGGTCACTGAAGCTTTCTTT
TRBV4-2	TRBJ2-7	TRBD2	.	CASSQEGGASGGLTYNEQYF	TGTGCCAGCAGCCAAGAGGGGGGGGCTAGCGGGGGGCTAACCTACAATGAGCAGTACTTC
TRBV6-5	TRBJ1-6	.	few	CASSYSVVGGSGSPLHF	TGTGCCAGCAGTTACTCCGTTGTGGGGGGATCGGGTTCACCCCTCCACTTT
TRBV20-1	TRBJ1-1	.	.	CSARRSSMNTEAFF	TGCAGTGCTAGACGCAGCTCCATGAACACTGAAGCTTTCTTT
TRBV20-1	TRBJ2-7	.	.	CSVPTGRSPSYEQYF	TGCAGTGTCCCGACAGGACGCTCCCCCTCCTACGAGCAGTACTTC
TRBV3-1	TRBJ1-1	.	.	CASSRIGGAMNTEAFF	TGTGCCAGCAGCCGAATAGGAGGAGCCATGAACACTGAAGCTTTCTTT
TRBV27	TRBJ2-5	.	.	CASSPSDSSVFRTQYF	TGTGCCAGCAGTCCCAGTGACAGCTCCGTCTTTAGGACCCAGTACTTC
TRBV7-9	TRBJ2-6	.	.	CASSLWVRGSGANVLTF	TGTGCCAGCAGCTTGTGGGTTCGGGGGTCTGGGGCCAACGTCCTGACTTTC
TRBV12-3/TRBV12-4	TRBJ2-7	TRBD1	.	CASRPGQGPFYEQYF	TGTGCCAGCAGGCCCGGACAGGGGCCCTTCTACGAGCAGTACTTC
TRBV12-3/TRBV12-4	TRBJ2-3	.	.	CASSPRDRDTQYF	TGTGCCAGCAGCCCCAGAGATCGAGATACGCAGTATTTT
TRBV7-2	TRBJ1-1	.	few	CASSVGPNTEAFF	TGTGCCAGCAGCGTGGGACCGAACACTGAAGCTTTCTTT
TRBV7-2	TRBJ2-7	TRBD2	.	CASSATSGSYNEQYF	TGTGCCAGCAGCGCAACTAGCGGTTCCTACAATGAGCAGTACTTC
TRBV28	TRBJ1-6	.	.	CASAYVGGLGNSPLHF	TGTGCCAGTGCTTACGTGGGGGGGCTCGGGAATTCACCCCTCCACTTT
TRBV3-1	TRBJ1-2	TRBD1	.	CASSRTGSGYTF	TGTGCCAGCAGCCGGACAGGGTCGGGCTACACCTTC
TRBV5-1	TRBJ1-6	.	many	CASSLDGTTYNSPLHF	TGCGCCAGCAGCTTGGATGGGACAACCTATAATTCACCCCTCCACTTT
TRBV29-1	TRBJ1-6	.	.	CSATVGQEDSPLHF	TGCAGCGCAACCGTAGGGCAGGAAGATTCACCCCTCCACTTT
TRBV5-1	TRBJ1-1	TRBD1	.	CASSTGQLNTEAFF	TGCGCCAGCAGCACGGGACAGTTGAACACTGAAGCTTTCTTT
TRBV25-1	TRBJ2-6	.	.	CASSVSRSRLSGANVLTF	TGTGCCAGCAGTGTCAGCAGGTCGCGCCTATCTGGGGCCAACGTCCTGACTTTC
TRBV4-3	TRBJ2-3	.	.	CASSQVTAGRTDTQYF	TGCGCCAGCAGCCAAGTTACGGCGGGGCGCACAGATACGCAGTATTTT
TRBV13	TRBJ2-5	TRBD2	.	CASSLQTSGGETQYF	TGTGCCAGCAGCTTACAGACTAGCGGGGGAGAGACCCAGTACTTC
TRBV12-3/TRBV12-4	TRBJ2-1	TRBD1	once	CVSSSGTGGSDEQFF	TGTGTCAGCAGTTCCGGGACAGGGGGAAGCGATGAGCAGTTTTTC
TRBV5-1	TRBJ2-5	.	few	CASRPDSSQETQYF	TGCGCCAGCAGACCGGACAGTAGCCAAGAGACCCAGTACTTC
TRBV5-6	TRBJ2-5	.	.	CASTVGAQETQYF	TGTGCCAGCACCGTGGGGGCTCAAGAGACCCAGTACTTC
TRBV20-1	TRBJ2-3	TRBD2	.	CSARLAGGRLDTQYF	TGCAGTGCTAGACTAGCGGGGGGACGGTTAGATACGCAGTATTTT
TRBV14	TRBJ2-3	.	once	CASSQHPSDTQYF	TGTGCCAGCAGCCAACACCCCTCAGATACGCAGTATTTT
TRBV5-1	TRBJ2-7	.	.	CASSYQAAYEQYF	TGCGCCAGCAGCTACCAGGCAGCCTACGAGCAGTACTTC
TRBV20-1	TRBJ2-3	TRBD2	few	CSARQAGRTDTQYF	TGCAGTGCTAGACAAGCGGGGCGCACAGATACGCAGTATTTT
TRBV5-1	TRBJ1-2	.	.	CASSLTDSGYTF	TGCGCCAGCAGCCTTACAGACTCGGGCTACACCTTC
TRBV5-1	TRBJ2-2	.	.	CASSSSGGHGGELFF	TGCGCCAGCAGCTCGTCCGGGGGGCATGGCGGGGAGCTGTTTTTT
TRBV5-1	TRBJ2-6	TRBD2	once	CASSLGTSGGSTGANVLTF	TGCGCCAGCAGCTTAGGGACTAGCGGGGGGTCCACTGGGGCCAACGTCCTGACTTTC
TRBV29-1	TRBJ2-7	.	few	CSVELGGGHSYEQYF	TGCAGCGTTGAACTCGGCGGGGGCCACTCCTACGAGCAGTACTTC
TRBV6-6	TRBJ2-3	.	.	CASSDTGQTGGDTQYF	TGTGCCAGCAGTGACACTGGACAGACCGGGGGAGATACGCAGTATTTT
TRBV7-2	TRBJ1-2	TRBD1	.	CASSRIQGTAYGYTF	TGTGCCAGCAGCAGAATCCAAGGGACAGCTTATGGCTACACCTTC
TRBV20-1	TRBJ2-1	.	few	CSARAPSRTKQFF	TGCAGTGCTAGAGCTCCAAGCCGGACCAAGCAGTTCTTC
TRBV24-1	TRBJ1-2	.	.	CATSDPGYGHTF	TGTGCCACCAGTGACCCGGGGTATGGCCACACCTTC
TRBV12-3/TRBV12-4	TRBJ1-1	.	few	CASTGGAGNTEAFF	TGTGCCAGCACGGGAGGGGCAGGGAACACTGAAGCTTTCTTT
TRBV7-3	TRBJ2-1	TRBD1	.	CASSSRTGEEQFF	TGTGCCAGCAGCTCCCGAACAGGGGAAGAGCAGTTCTTC
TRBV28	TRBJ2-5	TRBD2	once	CASSSLAGGTETQYF	TGTGCCAGCAGTTCTCTAGCGGGGGGGACAGAGACCCAGTACTTC
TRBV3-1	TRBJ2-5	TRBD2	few	CASSQDISGMSGGPLETQYF	TGTGCCAGCAGCCAAGACATCTCCGGGATGTCGGGGGGGCCCTTAGAGACCCAGTACTTC
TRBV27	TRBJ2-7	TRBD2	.	CASSSFGTSGSYEQYF	TGTGCCAGCAGTTCTTTCGGGACTAGCGGATCCTACGAGCAGTACTTC
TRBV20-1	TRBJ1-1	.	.	CSDREDTEAFF	TGCAGTGACAGGGAGGACACTGAAGCTTTCTTT
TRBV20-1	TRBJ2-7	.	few	CSATQGNEQYF	TGCAGTGCTACACAGGGAAACGAGCAGTACTTC
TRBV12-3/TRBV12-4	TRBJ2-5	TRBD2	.	CASSYWTSGSETQYF	TGTGCCAGCAGTTACTGGACTAGCGGGTCGGAGACCCAGTACTTC
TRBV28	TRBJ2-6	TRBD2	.	CASSSGLAGTTGANVLTF	TGTGCCAGCAGTTCCGGACTAGCGGGGACCACTGGGGCCAACGTCCTGACTTTC
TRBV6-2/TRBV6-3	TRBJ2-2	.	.	CATSRGNTGELFF	TGTGCCACCTCTAGAGGGAACACCGGGGAGCTGTTTTTT
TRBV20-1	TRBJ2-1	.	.	CSGRANEQFF	TGCAGTGGGCGGGCCAATGAGCAGTTCTTC
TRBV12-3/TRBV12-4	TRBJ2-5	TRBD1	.	CASKWTGYQETQYF	TGTGCCAGCAAATGGACAGGGTACCAAGAGACCCAGTACTTC
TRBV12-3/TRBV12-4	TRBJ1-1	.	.	CASSQVGVGTEAFF	TGTGCCAGCAGTCAGGTAGGGGTAGGGACTGAAGCTTTCTTT
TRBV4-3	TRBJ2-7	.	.	CASSQDKGGLGNEQYF	TGCGCCAGCAGCCAAGATAAAGGAGGCTTAGGGAACGAGCAGTACTTC
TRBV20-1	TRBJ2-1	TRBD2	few	CSARDPLAGSYNEQFF	TGCAGTGCTAGAGATCCCCTAGCGGGGTCCTACAATGAGCAGTTCTTC
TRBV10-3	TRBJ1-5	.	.	CAATPDLESQPQHF	TGTGCCGCAACTCCAGACCTGGAAAGTCAGCCCCAGCATTTT
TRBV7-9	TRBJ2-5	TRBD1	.	CASSRPGQGWQETQYF	TGTGCCAGCAGCAGACCGGGACAGGGGTGGCAAGAGACCCAGTACTTC
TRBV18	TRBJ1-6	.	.	CASSPPDSPLHF	TGTGCCAGCTCACCACCTGATTCACCCCTCCACTTT
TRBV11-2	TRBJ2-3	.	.	CASSLRGVTDTQYF	TGTGCCAGCAGCTTAAGAGGGGTTACAGATACGCAGTATTTT
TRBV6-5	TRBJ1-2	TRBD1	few	CASSMDRDYGYTF	TGTGCCAGCAGTATGGACAGGGATTATGGCTACACCTTC